This TCR beta chain was found in a study of blood T cell repertoires in COVID-19 (dated by TCRdb to about 2020). Context from the whole study: Samples covering the acute and convalescent phases of COVID-19 were provided by collaborators in the United States, Italy and Spain. The sample metadata nearly always contained a de-identified subject ID, COVID-19 status, age in years and sex. Where HLA class I and class II types were available, the types were taken from metadata supplied by the sample provider, not from assay-based typing. Samples came from the ongoing ImmuneRACE study (first 160 participants) plus 1,254 subjects from 6 global collaborators. The repertoires were made available in a free public database intended to serve as a resource for research on the immune response to SARS-CoV-2. Subjects who had been exposed to COVID-19, were actively infected with it, or had recovered from it provided the deeply sampled blood TCRbeta repertoires that made up the dataset. The prospective study material was composed of cDNA or gDNA derived from T cells, B-cell-depleted T cells, or PBMCs. Study-wide conclusions, independent of this receptor: How much clinical and demographic metadata was included differed by source and by participant, and the metadata was provided uncurated.

Whole blood was collected in K2EDTA tubes by collaborating institutions according to the institutions' own protocols. For TCRbeta analysis, collaborator samples were shipped as frozen whole blood, as isolated PBMCs, or as DNA extracted from either sample type. Note on this clone: Its antigen has not been determined. No much larger clone exists at a distance of one base, and base qualities are not known.

The CDR1 and CDR2 encoded by the germline V gene (reference sequence) are DFQATT and SNEGSKA. V ends up 3 bases short and J 8 bases short, with an unmatched junction base count of 15. The CDR3, from cysteine to phenylalanine, totals 16 residues. CDR3 DNA is the only sequence kept; it has 48 bases, read in frame from the first base. TCRbeta CDR3 regions were amplified from genomic DNA by means of the immunoSEQ Assay, a bias-controlled multiplex PCR. Per the authors' processing: Within the assay, amplification of reference gene primers was used to estimate how many nucleated cells each sample contained. Sequence reads were collapsed and filtered to measure the absolute abundance of every unique TCRbeta CDR3 rearrangement. Productive Simpson clonality was computed per sample as the square root of Simpson's diversity index over productive rearrangements. TCRdb provides this immuneACCESS table in a form limited to in-frame rearrangements. Some clones are lacking; in checked studies, under half of them reflect an unresolved V gene, and why the rest are absent is not known. V and J calls and clone size come straight from that table; D and trimming were deduced from the DNA. The sample profile shows 100,000 to 120,000 clones; almost 80% of them were found once. 16% of the sample is in the top ten clones.

Material for sequencing was peripheral blood. The TCR was taken from a woman of 80 years or more with active or convalescent COVID-19. This receptor chain uses TRBV20-1 and TRBJ2-1, with TRBD2 matching 8 junction bases. CDR3 sequence: CSASGVAGRAGDEQFF. The sequence in DNA is TGCAGTGCTAGTGGGGTAGCGGGGAGGGCCGGGGATGAGCAGTTCTTC.